One and the same sample provided the 28 T cell receptor beta chains below, sequenced in a study of blood T cell repertoires in COVID-19. TCRdb's table, derived via immunoSEQ multiplex PCR, lists solely in-frame clones and lacks some. Counted here are around 200,000 clones, 70% to 90% occurring once; the ten biggest clones make up around 9.9%. Sequenced material: peripheral blood. These TCRs come from a human donor with active or convalescent COVID-19. The donor label of this sample is uncertain.

This chain uses TRBV5-4 with TRBJ2-7; 7 positions match TRBD1. The CDR3 runs 17 residues. Germline V gives CDR1 SGHNT, CDR2 YYREEE (reference sequence). The V segment lost 3 bases and the J segment 0 bases; nucleotides outside the gene matches: 12. The CDR3 DNA reads TGTGCCAGCAGCTCTTACGGACAGGCCAAAAACTCCTACGAGCAGTACTTC. The encoded protein is CASSSYGQAKNSYEQYF.

The chain uses TRBV5-1 and TRBJ1-2; 7 nucleotides match TRBD1. This CDR3 spans 15 amino acids. The germline gives CDR1 SGHRS, CDR2 YFSETQ. V lost 4 bases and J lost 2; bases outside the gene matches: 8. The CDR3 loop is CASSPRTGQNYGYTF. In nucleotides, the CDR3 is TGCGCCAGCAGCCCCCGGACAGGTCAGAACTATGGCTACACCTTC.

This chain connects TRBV5-4 to TRBJ1-1, with a possible D match to TRBD1 (6 bases). Germline CDR1 SGHNT, CDR2 YYREEE (reference sequence). The CDR3 runs 14 residues. Trimming cost V 2 bases and J 1 base, with 9 bases left between them. CDR3: CASSFGQKNTEAFF. CDR3 coding DNA: TGTGCCAGCAGCTTTGGACAGAAGAACACTGAAGCTTTCTTT.

Regarding this clone: This may come from a read error, since a much larger clone is one base off. This sequence joins TRBV7-2 and TRBJ1-1; D gene unclear. This CDR3 contains 12 residues. Germline V gives CDR1 SGHTA, CDR2 FQGNSA. The V gene lost 5 bases and the J gene lost 4 bases, with 8 bases spanning the gap. The CDR3 spells CASSLRGTEAFF. The CDR3 nucleotides read TGTGCCAGCAGCCTCCGGGGCACTGAAGCTTTCTTT.

The V gene is TRBV19, the J gene TRBJ2-1, with TRBD1 matching over 11 bases. The CDR3 consists of 16 residues. With 4 bases clipped from V and 5 bases from J, the junction kept 7 bases outside the gene matches. CDR1 and CDR2 (germline): LNHDA, SQIVND (reference sequence). The CDR3 loop is CASSTLPGQGDNEQFF. CDR3 nucleotides: TGTGCCAGTAGTACCCTACCGGGACAGGGGGACAATGAGCAGTTCTTC. Full variable domain (rest looked up from reference TRBV19 and TRBJ2-1): DGGITQSPKYLFRKEGQNVTLSCEQNLNHDAMYWYRQDPGQGLRLIYYSQIVNDFQKGDIAEGYSVSREKKESFPLTVTSAQKNPTAFYLCASSTLPGQGDNEQFFGPGTRLTVL.

The chain is built from TRBV5-1 and TRBJ1-1; TRBD1 is a possible D gene (6 bases). Deletions cut 2 bases from V and 1 base from J, with 6 bases between. This CDR3 contains 13 residues. Germline CDR1 SGHRS, CDR2 YFSETQ. The CDR3 bases are TGCGCCAGCAGCTTACAGGGGAACACTGAAGCTTTCTTT. It specifies CASSLQGNTEAFF.

This clone was observed a few times. V usage is TRBV11-2 and J usage is TRBJ1-2; maybe TRBD1 (6 bases). The germline V and J ends were trimmed by 4 bases and 8 bases, with 20 bases remaining between them. Germline CDR1 SGHAT, CDR2 FQNNGV. The CDR3 length is 15 residues. CDR3 region: CASSSLRGGEVGYTF. CDR3 nucleotides: TGTGCCAGCAGCTCATTGAGGGGGGGCGAGGTAGGCTACACCTTC. The entire variable domain, with the rest obtained from reference TRBV11-2 and TRBJ1-2, is as follows: EAGVAQSPRYKIIEKRQSVAFWCNPISGHATLYWYQQILGQGPKLLIQFQNNGVVDDSQLPKDRFSAERLKGVDSTLKIQPAKLEDSAVYLCASSSLRGGEVGYTFGSGTRLTVV.

This chain connects TRBV5-5 to TRBJ1-4; 9 bases fit TRBD1. Germline values: CDR1 SGHKS, CDR2 YYEKEE (reference sequence). Trimming cost V 3 bases and J 1 base; bases outside gene matches: 4. CDR3 length equals 16 residues. Here the CDR3 DNA reads TGTGCCAGCAGCTACACAGGGGGCCTAACTAATGAAAAACTGTTTTTT. Amino acids: CASSYTGGLTNEKLFF.

This chain joins TRBV5-1 and TRBJ2-5, with D maybe TRBD1 (6 bases). Trimming left V 0 bases short and J 2 bases short, with 11 bases between. The V gene's germline CDR1 is SGHRS and CDR2 YFSETQ. The CDR3 is 15 residues long. The CDR3, as DNA: TGCGCCAGCAGCTTGGCTAGGCAGGGGCAAGAGACCCAGTACTTC. Protein sequence: CASSLARQGQETQYF.

The chain couples TRBV6-5 to TRBJ1-2, with TRBD1 matching over 10 bases. CDR1 MNHEY and CDR2 SVGAGI come from the germline V gene. The V gene end was trimmed by 2 bases and the J gene end by 4 bases; junction bases not matched to a gene: 7. The CDR3 runs 16 residues. CDR3 in amino acids: CASSYVRTGGGYGYTF. The CDR3 DNA is TGTGCCAGCAGTTACGTCAGGACAGGGGGAGGCTATGGCTACACCTTC.

The chain has TRBV6-6 and TRBJ2-7; maybe TRBD1 (5 bases). CDR1 is MNHNY and CDR2 is SVGAGI in the germline V gene (reference sequence). The CDR3 has 16 amino acids. Trimming removed 4 bases at V and 4 bases at J, with 20 bases between. As DNA, the CDR3 is TGTGCCAGCAGTTCCCGCCCGGCAGGGCGGCGATACGAGCAGTACTTC. Translated, it gives CASSSRPAGRRYEQYF.

There are a few counts of this clone. This rearrangement joins TRBV7-3 to TRBJ1-6; 9 nucleotides match TRBD1. Germline V gives CDR1 SGHTA, CDR2 FQGTGA. The CDR3 consists of 20 residues. V shed 1 base, J shed 7 bases, and the junction held 17 bases outside the gene matches. CDR3 nucleotide sequence: TGTGCCAGCAGCTTAAATGTAAGGGACAGGGTGGCCCAAACGAATTCACCCCTCCACTTT. This gives the protein CASSLNVRDRVAQTNSPLHF.

The chain links TRBV9 to TRBJ2-5; 9 bases map to TRBD2. Per the germline V gene, CDR1 is SGDLS and CDR2 is YYNGEE. The CDR3 has 15 amino acids. Trimming at V came to 0 bases and at J to 5 bases, leaving 5 bases not matched to a gene. The CDR3 sequence: CASSVDSGGRETQYF. The CDR3 DNA follows: TGTGCCAGCAGCGTAGATAGCGGGGGACGGGAGACCCAGTACTTC.

This clone turned up a few times. V gene TRBV7-6 combines with J gene TRBJ2-1, with 11 bases lining up with TRBD2. This CDR3 is built from 15 residues. The V segment lost 3 bases and the J segment 5 bases; nucleotides outside the gene matches: 3. Germline loops: CDR1 SGHVS, CDR2 FNYEAQ. The CDR3 loop is CASSFGLAGDNEQFF. The CDR3, as DNA: TGTGCCAGCAGCTTTGGACTAGCGGGTGACAATGAGCAGTTCTTC.

The J gene is TRBJ1-4, the V gene TRBV25-1, with TRBD1 identical over 11 bases. Germline V gene data show CDR1 as MGHDK and CDR2 as SYGVNS. The CDR3 contains 14 residues. V lost 4 bases, J lost 10 bases, and 5 bases stayed unmatched. CDR3 amino acids: CASSAPGQGGKLFF. The DNA for the CDR3 is TGTGCCAGCAGTGCCCCGGGACAGGGGGGAAAACTGTTTTTT.

The gene calls are TRBV7-2 and TRBJ2-1, with 8 nucleotides matching TRBD1. V gave up 6 bases and J gave up 8 bases; unmatched junction bases: 6. The CDR3 sequence is 13 residues long. Germline lookup yields CDR1 SGHTA and CDR2 FQGNSA. Here the CDR3 DNA reads TGTGCCAGCAGACCTGGACAGGGCTATGAGCAGTTCTTC. It translates to CASRPGQGYEQFF.

The V gene is TRBV24-1, the J gene TRBJ2-7; D is possibly TRBD1 (6 bases). Germline V gene lookup returns CDR1 KGHDR and CDR2 SFDVKD. There are 14 residues in the CDR3. Deletions cut 3 bases from V and 4 bases from J, with 12 bases between. The CDR3 reads CATSDGGQRYEQYF. CDR3 coding DNA: TGTGCCACCAGTGATGGCGGACAGCGGTACGAGCAGTACTTC.

The rearrangement links TRBV3-1 (or the pseudogene TRBV3-2) to TRBJ2-7; the match to TRBD2 covers 9 bases. The J segment lost 3 bases and the V segment lost 4 bases, leaving 7 bases of the junction unmatched. Germline CDR1 LGHDT, CDR2 YNNKEL (reference sequence). CDR3 length: 15 residues. The CDR3 DNA reads as TGTGCCAGCAGCCTCGGGACTAGCTTGGGCTACGAGCAGTACTTC. Translating gives CASSLGTSLGYEQYF.

The chain links TRBV6-1 to TRBJ1-4; D is unresolved. Trimming removed 2 bases from V and 2 bases from J, with 6 bases in between. The germline V gene encodes CDR1 MNHNS and CDR2 SASEGT. The CDR3 has 14 amino acids. DNA of the CDR3: TGTGCCAGCAGTGAACCGGGGACTAATGAAAAACTGTTTTTT. Its protein is CASSEPGTNEKLFF.

A single count supports this clone. The chain uses TRBV2 and TRBJ2-6; unclear D gene. The germline gives CDR1 SNHLY, CDR2 FYNNEI. The CDR3 extends over 12 amino acids. CDR3 sequence reads: CAELSGANVLTF. The CDR3 DNA follows: TGTGCGGAGCTGTCTGGGGCCAACGTCCTGACTTTC.

This clone was recorded many times. The gene calls are TRBV5-1 and TRBJ2-1; 10 positions agree with TRBD2. The CDR3 sequence is 16 residues long. V was pared by 4 bases and J by 2 bases, with 6 bases of the junction left unmatched. The V gene's germline CDR1 is SGHRS and CDR2 YFSETQ. The CDR3 DNA reads TGCGCCAGCAGCGACGGACTAGCGGAGCCCTACAATGAGCAGTTCTTC. Translated, it gives CASSDGLAEPYNEQFF.

This clone was counted a single time. The chain joins TRBV28 to TRBJ2-7; tentative D call: TRBD1 (5 bases). This CDR3 is built from 15 residues. The ends were cut back, 3 bases at V and 1 base at J, with 13 bases in the middle. Germline loops: CDR1 MDHEN, CDR2 SYDVKM. The CDR3: CASSLLTARSYEQYF. CDR3 nucleotides: TGTGCCAGCAGTTTGTTGACAGCCCGATCCTACGAGCAGTACTTC.

The chain combines TRBV9 with TRBJ1-5, with a weak D call TRBD1 (6 bases). Trimming cost V 7 bases and J 4 bases, with 15 bases left between them. Germline CDR1 is SGDLS and CDR2 is YYNGEE. This CDR3 has 14 residues. CDR3 sequence reads: CASAGGRENQPQHF. The CDR3 bases are TGTGCCAGCGCGGGGGGGCGAGAGAATCAGCCCCAGCATTTT.

V usage is TRBV6-5 and J usage is TRBJ2-7, with a possible D match to TRBD1 (6 bases). V was clipped by 8 bases and J by 4 bases, with 15 bases between them. CDR1 MNHEY and CDR2 SVGAGI come from the germline V gene. This CDR3 spans 13 amino acids. CDR3 sequence (DNA): TGTGCCAGCCTAGTCAGGGGAATATACGAGCAGTACTTC. Translation: CASLVRGIYEQYF.

V gene TRBV23-1 combines with J gene TRBJ1-5, with a tentative D call TRBD1 (6 bases). TRBV23-1 carries the ORF label, with uncertain function. The length of the CDR3 is 14 residues. V was cut by 2 bases and J by 2 bases, with 7 bases left in between. For the CDR3, the DNA is TGCGCCAGCAGTCAAGGGACACGCAATCAGCCCCAGCATTTT. Protein sequence: CASSQGTRNQPQHF.

The rearrangement joins TRBV11-2 to TRBJ2-5; the D is unclear. This CDR3 is built from 11 residues. The germline V and J ends were trimmed by 3 bases and 3 bases, with 2 bases remaining between them. Looked up from germline, CDR1 is SGHAT and CDR2 is FQNNGV. DNA of the CDR3: TGTGCCAGCAGCTTTAAAGAGACCCAGTACTTC. Protein: CASSFKETQYF.

J is TRBJ1-1 and V is TRBV29-1; the match to TRBD1 covers 12 bases. The CDR3 is 14 residues long. Germline V CDR1 and CDR2: SQVTM, ANQGSEA. J gave up 11 bases and V 5 bases, and 12 bases lay outside the gene matches. The CDR3 reads CSVIHAGTGGEAFF. The CDR3 DNA follows: TGCAGCGTTATCCATGCCGGGACAGGGGGCGAGGCTTTCTTT.

The J gene is TRBJ2-7, the V gene TRBV18; maybe TRBD1 (5 bases). V dropped 0 bases and J dropped 4 bases, with 13 bases sitting between them. The length of the CDR3 is 15 residues. Per germline, CDR1 KGHSH and CDR2 LQKENI. The CDR3 reads CASSPPKTQAYEQYF. In DNA, the CDR3 is TGTGCCAGCTCACCACCGAAGACACAGGCGTACGAGCAGTACTTC. Drawing the rest from reference TRBV18 and TRBJ2-7, the complete variable domain is NAGVMQNPRHLVRRRGQEARLRCSPMKGHSHVYWYRQLPEEGLKFMVYLQKENIIDESGMPKERFSAEFPKEGPSILRIQQVVRGDSAAYFCASSPPKTQAYEQYFGPGTRLTVT.